Shown below are 29 T cell receptor beta chains from a single sample sequenced in a study of cytotoxic CD8 clonotypes in ibrutinib-treated CLL. Data came from immunoSEQ multiplex PCR; TCRdb stores just in-frame clones and leaves some out. The data show about 130,000 clones, roughly 88% seen once. The sequencing here drew on PBMCs, taken after 24 months of ibrutinib treatment. Receptors originate from a human donor with chronic lymphocytic leukemia.

Comment on this clone: Other DNA variants within this sample encode the same CDR3. The rearrangement joins TRBV28 to TRBJ2-7; D call uncertain. Germline V gene data show CDR1 as MDHEN and CDR2 as SYDVKM. Trimming stripped 6 bases from V and 4 bases from J, with 7 bases between. The CDR3 covers 11 residues. In nucleotides, the CDR3 is TGTGCCAGCAGCCGCTCTTACGAGCAGTACTTC. Translated: CASSRSYEQYF. Based on the CDR3 plus reference TRBV28 and TRBJ2-7, the full variable domain is DVKVTQSSRYLVKRTGEKVFLECVQDMDHENMFWYRQDPGLGLRLIYFSYDVKMKEKGDIPEGYSVSREKKERFSLILESASTNQTSMYLCASSRSYEQYFGPGTRLTVT.

CDR3 DNA sequence: TGCGCCAGCAGCCTCCGGGACAGGGGTAGTGAAAAACTGTTTTTT. It specifies CASSLRDRGSEKLFF. The chain couples TRBV4-1 to TRBJ1-4; TRBD1 agrees at 10 bases. The CDR3 extends over 15 amino acids. With 4 bases clipped from V and 7 bases from J, the junction kept 6 bases outside the gene matches. Germline CDR1 MGHRA, CDR2 YSYEKL.

The CDR3 DNA is TGCGCCAGCAGCACCGGGACTAGCGGGGGGAGTACTGAGCAGTTCTTC. Its translation is CASSTGTSGGSTEQFF. The chain recombines TRBV5-1 with TRBJ2-1, with 15 bases that match TRBD2. The CDR3 has 16 amino acids. The germline CDR1 and CDR2 sequences are SGHRS and YFSETQ. Trimming took 4 bases from V and 9 from J; bases not matched to a gene: 8.

The chain uses TRBV30 and TRBJ1-6, with D perhaps TRBD1 (6 bases). This CDR3 is built from 12 residues. Germline CDR1 and CDR2: GTSNPN and SVGIG (reference sequence). CDR3 amino acids: CAGSLGASPLHF. The DNA for the CDR3 is TGTGCTGGTAGCTTGGGGGCTTCACCCCTCCACTTT.

This clone was picked up many times. The rearrangement links TRBV27 to TRBJ2-2, with D unclear. Deletions cut 4 bases from V and 6 bases from J, with 6 bases between. CDR1 and CDR2 from the germline V gene are MNHEY and SMNVEV (reference sequence). The CDR3 is 12 amino acids. CDR3 nucleotides: TGTGCCAGCAGTTGGACGTCCGGGGAGCTGTTTTTT. This sequence encodes CASSWTSGELFF.

The genes are TRBV2 and TRBJ1-4, with TRBD1 identical over 9 bases. The junction had 15 bases not matched to a gene; V was cut back by 6 bases and J by 16 bases. Germline CDR1 and CDR2: SNHLY and FYNNEI. The CDR3 length is 14 residues. Written as DNA, the CDR3 is TGTGCCAGCAGCCCCGGGACAGGGAGGACTTTTTGGTTTTTT. It encodes CASSPGTGRTFWFF. The full variable domain, completed using reference TRBV2 and TRBJ1-4, is EPEVTQTPSHQVTQMGQEVILRCVPISNHLYFYWYRQILGQKVEFLVSFYNNEISEKSEIFDDQFSVERPDGSNFTLKIRSTKLEDSAMYFCASSPGTGRTFWFFGSGTQLSVL.

The chain joins TRBV15 to TRBJ2-7; 7 nucleotides align to TRBD1. The germline gives CDR1 LNHNV, CDR2 YYDKDF (reference sequence). With 4 bases clipped from V and 3 bases from J, the junction kept 3 bases outside the gene matches. The CDR3 extends over 13 amino acids. The CDR3 bases are TGTGCCACCAGCAAATACAGGGGCTACGAGCAGTACTTC. Protein sequence: CATSKYRGYEQYF.

The chain links TRBV15 to TRBJ1-2; 7 positions agree with TRBD1. Losses at the gene ends were 4 bases for V and 8 bases for J; bases not matched to a gene: 13. Germline V gene sequence: CDR1 LNHNV, CDR2 YYDKDF (reference sequence). The CDR3 has 15 amino acids. CDR3 nucleotides: TGTGCCACCAGCACCCCAGCAGGGGGAAATCGAGGCTACACCTTC. As protein: CATSTPAGGNRGYTF.

J is TRBJ2-3 and V is TRBV9, with 10 bases lining up with TRBD1. The trim removed 3 bases at V and 5 bases at J, leaving 9 bases unmatched. This CDR3 contains 16 residues. Germline-derived CDR1 and CDR2 are SGDLS and YYNGEE. For the CDR3, the DNA is TGTGCCAGCAGCGCCGACAGGGGGCGAGGTATAGATACGCAGTATTTT. Its translation is CASSADRGRGIDTQYF. Drawing the rest from reference TRBV9 and TRBJ2-3, the complete variable domain is DSGVTQTPKHLITATGQRVTLRCSPRSGDLSVYWYQQSLDQGLQFLIQYYNGEERAKGNILERFSAQQFPDLHSELNLSSLELGDSALYFCASSADRGRGIDTQYFGPGTRLTVL.

The chain recombines TRBV18 with TRBJ2-2; weak D call: TRBD1 (5 bases). Germline V lookup: CDR1 KGHSH, CDR2 LQKENI. Deletions cut 3 bases from V and 7 bases from J, with 12 bases between. This CDR3 region has 14 residues. The CDR3 region is CASSPLQERGELFF. The CDR3 DNA follows: TGTGCCAGCTCACCCTTACAGGAGCGCGGGGAGCTGTTTTTT. The whole variable domain, filled in from reference TRBV18 and TRBJ2-2, reads NAGVMQNPRHLVRRRGQEARLRCSPMKGHSHVYWYRQLPEEGLKFMVYLQKENIIDESGMPKERFSAEFPKEGPSILRIQQVVRGDSAAYFCASSPLQERGELFFGEGSRLTVL.

The V and J genes are TRBV7-2 and TRBJ2-7; D may be TRBD2 (6 bases). The V end was cut by 1 base, the J end by 0 bases, with 10 bases between. The CDR3 is 15 residues long. In germline, CDR1 is SGHTA, CDR2 FQGNSA. The CDR3 region is CASSLVAGSSYEQYF. In nucleotides, the CDR3 is TGTGCCAGCAGCTTAGTGGCGGGAAGCTCCTACGAGCAGTACTTC.

This chain joins TRBV19 and TRBJ2-5, with 9 nucleotides matching TRBD1. The CDR3 covers 13 residues. V was clipped by 6 bases and J by 1 base; unmatched bases: 0. The germline V gene has CDR1 LNHDA and CDR2 SQIVND (reference sequence). The CDR3 DNA is TGTGCCAGTAGGACAGGGGGCCAAGAGACCCAGTACTTC. Translation: CASRTGGQETQYF.

The CDR3 reads CASSQDRGNQNPNTGELFF. CDR3 DNA: TGCGCCAGCAGCCAAGATCGGGGAAACCAAAACCCGAACACCGGGGAGCTGTTTTTT. The chain recombines TRBV4-1 with TRBJ2-2; possibly TRBD2 for D (5 bases). V was cut by 0 bases and J by 0 bases, with 17 bases left in between. Per germline, CDR1 MGHRA and CDR2 YSYEKL. The CDR3 extends over 19 amino acids.

The chain joins TRBV5-4 to TRBJ1-1, with D possibly being TRBD1 (5 bases). CDR3 length equals 13 residues. Germline V gene lookup returns CDR1 SGHNT and CDR2 YYREEE (reference sequence). Trimming took 5 bases from V and 4 from J, leaving 12 bases between them. The CDR3 DNA sequence: TGTGCCAGCAGAGAGGGCGGGGCCACTGAAGCTTTCTTT. As protein: CASREGGATEAFF.

The gene calls are TRBV28 and TRBJ1-2; 10 bases agree with TRBD1. This CDR3 is built from 17 residues. CDR1 and CDR2 from the germline V gene are MDHEN and SYDVKM. V gave up 5 bases and J gave up 4 bases; unmatched junction bases: 13. The CDR3 sequence is CASSGSDRGRRVYGYTF. CDR3 DNA: TGTGCCAGCAGTGGATCAGACAGGGGGCGTCGAGTCTATGGCTACACCTTC.

This clone has only one observation. The chain recombines TRBV11-2 with TRBJ1-1; D unclear. The germline V gene has CDR1 SGHAT and CDR2 FQNNGV. The CDR3 extends over 17 amino acids. The V gene lost 5 bases and the J gene lost 3 bases, with 22 bases spanning the gap. CDR3 loop: CASSPFGRRRGYTEAFF. The CDR3 DNA reads TGTGCCAGCAGCCCCTTTGGACGACGGAGAGGGTACACTGAAGCTTTCTTT. Full variable domain (remainder filled in from reference TRBV11-2 and TRBJ1-1): EAGVAQSPRYKIIEKRQSVAFWCNPISGHATLYWYQQILGQGPKLLIQFQNNGVVDDSQLPKDRFSAERLKGVDSTLKIQPAKLEDSAVYLCASSPFGRRRGYTEAFFGQGTRLTVV.

V gene TRBV2 combines with J gene TRBJ1-3, with D hard to call. Deletions cut 4 bases from V and 2 bases from J, with 6 bases between. This CDR3 has 13 residues. Looked up from germline, CDR1 is SNHLY and CDR2 is FYNNEI. CDR3 sequence (DNA): TGTGCCAGCAGTGCCGTCCCTGGAAACACCATATATTTT. This gives the protein CASSAVPGNTIYF. The variable domain in full, with the rest retrieved from reference TRBV2 and TRBJ1-3, is EPEVTQTPSHQVTQMGQEVILRCVPISNHLYFYWYRQILGQKVEFLVSFYNNEISEKSEIFDDQFSVERPDGSNFTLKIRSTKLEDSAMYFCASSAVPGNTIYFGEGSWLTVV.

The rearrangement uses TRBV5-1 and TRBJ1-4; D might be TRBD1 (5 bases). Germline lookup yields CDR1 SGHRS and CDR2 YFSETQ. This CDR3 contains 13 residues. V was shortened by 2 bases and J by 8 bases, with 10 bases between the two germline ends. CDR3 residues: CASSFLGDEKLFF. CDR3 bases: TGCGCCAGCAGCTTTCTGGGGGACGAAAAACTGTTTTTT.

This clone was counted ten times or more. The V call is TRBV19, the J call TRBJ2-7; 10 bases match TRBD1. CDR1 is LNHDA and CDR2 is SQIVND in the germline V gene (reference sequence). V dropped 9 bases and J dropped 5; count of bases not matched to a gene: 16. This CDR3 region has 16 residues. The CDR3 here is CASSGTGASQRNEQYF. The DNA for the CDR3 is TGTGCCAGCTCCGGGACAGGGGCCTCCCAGCGCAACGAGCAGTACTTC.

The V call is TRBV28, the J call TRBJ2-2; 7 positions match TRBD2. Trimming took 6 bases from V and 1 from J; bases not matched to a gene: 8. Germline CDR1 MDHEN, CDR2 SYDVKM. This CDR3 contains 16 residues. The CDR3 spells CASSRLAIGNTGELFF. The DNA for the CDR3 is TGTGCCAGCAGCCGACTAGCTATAGGGAACACCGGGGAGCTGTTTTTT.

The rearrangement uses TRBV18 and TRBJ2-1; D possibly corresponds to TRBD1 (5 bases). The CDR3 sequence is 15 residues long. V dropped 3 bases and J dropped 5 bases, with 14 bases sitting between them. Germline V lookup: CDR1 KGHSH, CDR2 LQKENI. Here the CDR3 DNA reads TGTGCCAGCTCACCCGGCAGGGTTATCCACAATGAGCAGTTCTTC. Translated: CASSPGRVIHNEQFF.

V gene TRBV6-5 combines with J gene TRBJ1-1; a weak D match, TRBD1 (5 bases). Per the germline V gene, CDR1 is MNHEY and CDR2 is SVGAGI. The CDR3 contains 14 residues. Trimming cost V 6 bases and J 1 base, with 12 bases left between them. CDR3 nucleotides: TGTGCCAGCAGAAGATCCGGGGGGAACACTGAAGCTTTCTTT. This gives the protein CASRRSGGNTEAFF.

The J gene is TRBJ2-7, the V gene TRBV20-1; maybe TRBD2 (5 bases). Germline V gene sequence: CDR1 DFQATT, CDR2 SNEGSKA (reference sequence). CDR3 length equals 11 residues. Trimming cost V 6 bases and J 5 bases, with 11 bases left between them. The CDR3 nucleotides read TGCAGTGCCAGGACTCAACACGAGCAGTACTTC. As protein: CSARTQHEQYF.

The gene calls are TRBV28 and TRBJ2-7, with no clear D. The CDR3 contains 13 residues. The germline V and J ends were trimmed by 7 bases and 4 bases, with 14 bases remaining between them. Germline CDR1 reads MDHEN; CDR2 reads SYDVKM. CDR3: CASKHPAGYEQYF. The CDR3 DNA sequence: TGTGCCAGCAAGCATCCAGCCGGGTACGAGCAGTACTTC. Complete variable domain (other parts from reference TRBV28 and TRBJ2-7): DVKVTQSSRYLVKRTGEKVFLECVQDMDHENMFWYRQDPGLGLRLIYFSYDVKMKEKGDIPEGYSVSREKKERFSLILESASTNQTSMYLCASKHPAGYEQYFGPGTRLTVT.

The chain links TRBV11-2 to TRBJ2-1; D gene ambiguous. The V end lost 6 bases, the J end lost 9 bases, and 12 bases lay between the germline ends. The germline gives CDR1 SGHAT, CDR2 FQNNGV. The CDR3 is made up of 12 amino acids. The CDR3 is CASSPPSREQFF. CDR3 coding DNA: TGTGCCAGCAGTCCCCCGAGCCGTGAGCAGTTCTTC.

The chain joins TRBV28 to TRBJ2-7; D gene uncertain. Germline CDR1 MDHEN, CDR2 SYDVKM. CDR3 size: 10 residues. Trimming took 3 bases from V and 5 from J, leaving 2 bases between them. CDR3 in amino acids: CASSFNEQYF. As DNA, the CDR3 is TGTGCCAGCAGTTTTAACGAGCAGTACTTC.

The chain couples TRBV28 to TRBJ1-6; TRBD1 matches 7 bases. The V gene end was trimmed by 3 bases and the J gene end by 10 bases; junction bases not matched to a gene: 6. From germline, CDR1 is MDHEN and CDR2 SYDVKM. The CDR3 sequence is 14 residues long. The CDR3, as DNA: TGTGCCAGCAGTTTGCAGGGGGGTCAGTCACCCCTCCACTTT. Encoded protein: CASSLQGGQSPLHF.

The V call is TRBV7-9, the J call TRBJ2-5; D is perhaps TRBD1 or TRBD2 (5 bases each). V was pared by 5 bases and J by 3 bases, with 16 bases between. Germline CDR1 and CDR2: SEHNR and FQNEAQ (reference sequence). This CDR3 region has 15 residues. As DNA, the CDR3 is TGTGCCAGCAGCCTCGGGACCCCCTTGAAAGAGACCCAGTACTTC. Residues: CASSLGTPLKETQYF.

The chain recombines TRBV19 with TRBJ2-7; TRBD1 matches at 11 bases. This CDR3 spans 16 amino acids. The germline V gene encodes CDR1 LNHDA and CDR2 SQIVND (reference sequence). The trim removed 3 bases at V and 1 base at J, leaving 5 bases unmatched. The CDR3 reads CASSIAGTGGSYEQYF. As DNA, the CDR3 is TGTGCCAGTAGTATCGCCGGGACAGGGGGTTCCTACGAGCAGTACTTC.